Listed below are T cell receptor beta chains from one sample, sequenced in a study of blood T cell repertoires in COVID-19. This table comes from immunoSEQ multiplex PCR, and its TCRdb copy is limited to in-frame clones, with some not included. There are fewer than 500,000 clones in the sample; about 90% occur only once, and about 0.65% lies in the top ten. Sequences were obtained from PBMCs or T cells enriched from blood (not recorded which). These receptors were obtained from a woman aged 18-30 years who had recovered from COVID-19. The CDR3 runs from the conserved cysteine through the conserved F or W. D genes are given only for firm matches. Clone size is not always given. Where it is, it says once, few, many or a class for expanded clones.

D gene	CDR3 length	J gene	V gene	clone size	CDR3 protein	CDR3 DNA
-	13	TRBJ2-3	TRBV12-3/TRBV12-4	-	CASSLGGVDTQYF	TGTGCCAGCAGTTTAGGCGGGGTAGATACGCAGTATTTT
-	15	TRBJ2-1	TRBV7-3	-	CASSSGGDPRNEQFF	TGTGCCAGCAGCTCAGGAGGGGACCCCCGAAATGAGCAGTTCTTC
TRBD1	14	TRBJ1-5	TRBV20-1	-	CSASDRVGNQPQHF	TGCAGTGCTAGTGACAGGGTGGGGAATCAGCCCCAGCATTTT
-	15	TRBJ1-2	TRBV3-1/TRBV3-2	-	CASSQVRGAGYGYTF	TGTGCCAGCAGCCAAGTCAGGGGCGCAGGCTATGGCTACACCTTC
TRBD2	16	TRBJ2-7	TRBV14	once	CASSHGSGGTEYEQYF	TGTGCCAGCAGCCACGGTAGCGGGGGAACCGAGTACGAGCAGTACTTC
-	13	TRBJ1-1	TRBV7-8	-	CASSLGKNTEAFF	TGTGCCAGCAGCCTGGGCAAGAACACTGAAGCTTTCTTT
-	16	TRBJ2-3	TRBV10-2	-	CASSESWGGEGDTQYF	TGCGCCAGCAGTGAGTCATGGGGCGGGGAAGGGGATACGCAGTATTTT
TRBD1	15	TRBJ1-2	TRBV19	-	CASSLFGQGLGGYTF	TGTGCCAGTAGCCTTTTCGGACAGGGACTGGGTGGCTACACCTTC
TRBD1	18	TRBJ1-2	TRBV4-1	-	CASSQTRDRGFLNYGYTF	TGCGCCAGCAGCCAAACCCGGGACAGGGGGTTCCTTAACTATGGCTACACCTTC
TRBD1	16	TRBJ2-7	TRBV11-2	many	CASSSWPRGRSYEQYF	TGTGCCAGCAGCTCCTGGCCCAGGGGGCGCTCCTACGAGCAGTACTTC
-	19	TRBJ1-1	TRBV18	-	CASSFVGAVAPTENTEAFF	TGTGCCAGCTCCTTCGTGGGGGCCGTCGCACCAACCGAGAACACTGAAGCTTTCTTT
-	13	TRBJ2-1	TRBV6-1	-	CASSEQPGGEQFF	TGTGCCAGCAGTGAACAGCCTGGAGGTGAGCAGTTCTTC
TRBD2	14	TRBJ2-1	TRBV7-9	-	CASNERGRHNEQFF	TGTGCCAGCAACGAGCGGGGGCGACACAATGAGCAGTTCTTC
-	14	TRBJ2-5	TRBV28	-	CASSFGGTEETQYF	TGTGCCAGCAGTTTTGGGGGGACGGAGGAGACCCAGTACTTC
TRBD1	17	TRBJ2-2	TRBV28	-	CASSPRTGGLGTGELFF	TGTGCCAGCAGTCCCCGGACAGGGGGATTGGGCACCGGGGAGCTGTTTTTT
-	15	TRBJ1-5	TRBV19	-	CASSPWAGINQPQHF	TGTGCCAGTAGTCCGTGGGCGGGGATCAATCAGCCCCAGCATTTT
-	18	TRBJ1-3	TRBV4-1	-	CASSPGLQRGSSGNTIYF	TGCGCCAGCAGCCCGGGACTCCAAAGAGGCAGCTCTGGAAACACCATATATTTT
TRBD1	15	TRBJ2-7	TRBV5-1	-	CASSFLGTVSYEQYF	TGCGCCAGCAGCTTCCTTGGGACAGTCAGCTACGAGCAGTACTTC
-	13	TRBJ1-2	TRBV27	-	CASSLSGGYGYTF	TGTGCCAGCAGTCTCTCCGGGGGCTATGGCTACACCTTC
TRBD1	15	TRBJ1-6	TRBV5-1	-	CASSLAGQGNSPLHF	TGCGCCAGCAGCTTGGCCGGACAGGGGAATTCACCCCTCCACTTT
TRBD1	15	TRBJ1-2	TRBV5-5	-	CASSLALGTAQGYTF	TGTGCCAGCAGCTTGGCCCTAGGGACAGCTCAGGGCTACACCTTC
TRBD1	14	TRBJ1-3	TRBV5-1	-	CATPTGTSGNTIYF	TGCGCCACCCCGACAGGGACATCGGGAAACACCATATATTTT
-	13	TRBJ1-2	TRBV27	-	CASSRRAQGGYTF	TGTGCCAGCAGTCGTAGGGCACAGGGTGGCTACACCTTC
-	15	TRBJ1-6	TRBV10-1	-	CASYPGTRGGSPLHF	TGCGCCAGCTACCCCGGGACTCGGGGTGGGTCACCCCTCCACTTT
TRBD1	17	TRBJ1-1	TRBV2	-	CASSGARQGGTDTEAFF	TGTGCCAGCAGTGGGGCCCGACAGGGGGGAACGGACACTGAAGCTTTCTTT
TRBD1	13	TRBJ1-2	TRBV5-6	-	CASSWTGSGGYTF	TGTGCCAGCAGCTGGACAGGGTCGGGTGGCTACACCTTC
TRBD1	17	TRBJ2-6	TRBV15	-	CATSRGQGLTGANVLTF	TGTGCCACCAGCAGAGGACAGGGCTTAACTGGGGCCAACGTCCTGACTTTC
TRBD1	15	TRBJ1-4	TRBV19	once	CASSHRDSRNEKLFF	TGTGCCAGTAGTCACCGGGACAGCCGGAATGAAAAACTGTTTTTT
TRBD1	13	TRBJ1-2	TRBV7-2	-	CASSFDRESGYTF	TGTGCCAGCAGCTTCGACAGGGAGTCTGGCTACACCTTC
-	13	TRBJ2-7	TRBV3-1/TRBV3-2	-	CASSQDPAYEQYF	TGTGCCAGCAGCCAAGACCCAGCCTACGAGCAGTACTTC
-	15	TRBJ2-2	TRBV5-5	-	CASSPNPGDTGELFF	TGTGCCAGCAGCCCCAACCCAGGGGACACCGGGGAGCTGTTTTTT
-	16	TRBJ2-2	TRBV9	-	CASSVMGTISVGELFF	TGTGCCAGCAGCGTGATGGGGACAATTTCGGTCGGGGAGCTGTTTTTT
TRBD1	18	TRBJ2-2	TRBV3-1/TRBV3-2	-	CASSQLGRGQGNTGELFF	TGTGCCAGCAGCCAGTTAGGAAGGGGACAGGGGAACACCGGGGAGCTGTTTTTT
-	16	TRBJ1-5	TRBV21-1	-	CASSNGGGLRNQPQHF	TGTGCCAGCAGCAATGGGGGGGGTTTGCGTAATCAGCCCCAGCATTTT
TRBD2	17	TRBJ2-5	TRBV5-1	-	CASSFAASGGFQETQYF	TGCGCCAGCAGCTTTGCGGCGAGCGGGGGTTTCCAAGAGACCCAGTACTTC
-	13	TRBJ1-2	TRBV12-3/TRBV12-4	-	CASTLSNNYGYTF	TGTGCCAGCACCCTCAGTAATAACTATGGCTACACCTTC
-	17	TRBJ1-2	TRBV7-9	-	CASSSTPTELSNYGYTF	TGTGCCAGCAGCTCGACGCCGACTGAGCTATCTAACTATGGCTACACCTTC
TRBD1	16	TRBJ2-7	TRBV5-8	-	CASSFFRGDRGREQYF	TGTGCCAGCAGCTTTTTTCGAGGAGACAGGGGGCGTGAGCAGTACTTC
-	15	TRBJ1-1	TRBV18	-	CASSYAPVGNTEAFF	TGTGCCAGCTCGTACGCCCCGGTCGGGAACACTGAAGCTTTCTTT
TRBD1	16	TRBJ1-4	TRBV5-1	-	CASSVGRDRANEKLFF	TGCGCCAGCAGCGTTGGGAGGGACAGGGCTAATGAAAAACTGTTTTTT
TRBD1	15	TRBJ1-4	TRBV4-1	-	CASSPRQGAVEKLFF	TGCGCCAGCAGCCCTCGACAGGGGGCGGTTGAAAAACTGTTTTTT
TRBD1	13	TRBJ1-2	TRBV19	-	CASSVGQGRGYTF	TGTGCCAGTAGTGTGGGACAGGGGAGAGGCTACACCTTC
-	15	TRBJ1-5	TRBV6-5	-	CASKSAITPTGAQHF	TGTGCCAGCAAGAGCGCGATTACTCCGACCGGGGCCCAGCATTTT
-	16	TRBJ1-1	TRBV28	-	CASSLRLGSMNTEAFF	TGTGCCAGCAGTTTACGGTTGGGCAGTATGAACACTGAAGCTTTCTTT
TRBD1	15	TRBJ2-3	TRBV30	-	CAWRFQGAGTDTQYF	TGTGCCTGGAGATTTCAGGGGGCGGGCACAGATACGCAGTATTTT
-	13	TRBJ1-1	TRBV28	-	CASSSQGDTEAFF	TGTGCCAGCAGTTCCCAGGGCGACACTGAAGCTTTCTTT
TRBD1	15	TRBJ2-7	TRBV5-4	few	CASSATGTGGHEQYF	TGTGCCAGCAGTGCTACCGGGACAGGGGGCCACGAGCAGTACTTC
-	15	TRBJ1-5	TRBV6-5	once	CASSYQGGSNQPQHF	TGTGCCAGCAGTTATCAGGGAGGAAGCAATCAGCCCCAGCATTTT
TRBD1	16	TRBJ1-3	TRBV2	-	CASSTQGALSGNTIYF	TGTGCCAGCAGCACACAGGGGGCCCTCTCTGGAAACACCATATATTTT
-	15	TRBJ2-1	TRBV11-2	-	CASSFQGTQYNEQFF	TGTGCCAGCAGCTTTCAGGGGACCCAATACAATGAGCAGTTCTTC
-	12	TRBJ2-7	TRBV3-1/TRBV3-2	-	CASSLSGYEQYF	TGTGCCAGCAGCCTTTCGGGGTACGAGCAGTACTTC
-	13	TRBJ1-2	TRBV19	-	CASSMYTNYGYTF	TGTGCCAGTAGTATGTACACTAACTATGGCTACACCTTC
-	14	TRBJ2-7	TRBV28	-	CASQVPIEPYEQYF	TGTGCCAGCCAGGTCCCCATAGAGCCCTACGAGCAGTACTTC
TRBD1	19	TRBJ2-6	TRBV7-2	-	CASSLGPGQGVRGANVLTF	TGTGCCAGCAGCTTGGGGCCGGGACAGGGAGTACGCGGGGCCAACGTCCTGACTTTC
-	14	TRBJ1-1	TRBV11-2	-	CASRRPGRNTEAFF	TGTGCCAGCAGGAGACCGGGTCGAAACACTGAAGCTTTCTTT